What follows are 26 T cell receptor beta chains derived from one specimen sequenced in a study of shared clonotypes between healthy human individuals. The repertoire was sequenced with immunoSEQ multiplex PCR; TCRdb's copy has only in-frame clones and lacks some. The sample includes about 690,000 clones, 90% of them seen just once. Source material: memory CD8+ T cells from PBMCs. Indicated subset: CD45RO+ cells pooled with CCR7-negative TemRA cells. The source of these receptors is a man aged 18 to 29 in good health. Some clones in this sample may be carry-over from other donors' samples.

The chain's CDR3 is CASSWGDLGNTEAFF. CDR3 nucleotide sequence: TGTGCCAGCAGCTGGGGGGATCTCGGGAACACTGAAGCTTTCTTT. The rearrangement joins TRBV7-2 to TRBJ1-1; D may be TRBD1 (5 bases). Trimming pared 4 bases from V and 1 base from J, leaving 13 bases between. The V gene's germline CDR1 is SGHTA and CDR2 FQGNSA. This CDR3 is built from 15 residues. The entire variable domain, with the rest obtained from reference TRBV7-2 and TRBJ1-1, is as follows: GAGVSQSPSNKVTEKGKDVELRCDPISGHTALYWYRQSLGQGLEFLIYFQGNSAPDKSGLPSDRFSAERTGGSVSTLTIQRTQQEDSAVYLCASSWGDLGNTEAFFGQGTRLTVV.

The chain is built from TRBV7-9 and TRBJ1-2, with TRBD1 matching over 7 bases. The CDR3 runs to 16 residues. Per the germline V gene, CDR1 is SEHNR and CDR2 is FQNEAQ (reference sequence). V shed 4 bases and J 8 bases; nucleotides not matched to a gene: 16. For the CDR3, the DNA is TGTGCCAGCAGCTCAAACGAGGGATACAGGGGATGGGGCTACACCTTC. Translation: CASSSNEGYRGWGYTF.

The rearrangement links TRBV5-1 to TRBJ2-7; 12 bases are shared with TRBD2. J was trimmed by 4 bases and V by 1 base; bases with no gene match: 3. Germline values: CDR1 SGHRS, CDR2 YFSETQ. This CDR3 region has 15 residues. The CDR3 sequence is CASSLTSGRNYEQYF. The CDR3 DNA sequence: TGCGCCAGCAGCTTGACTAGCGGGAGGAATTACGAGCAGTACTTC.

The V call is TRBV6-1, the J call TRBJ1-1; 7 nucleotides match TRBD1. The CDR3 runs 17 residues. V was pared by 2 bases and J by 11 bases, with 20 bases of the junction left unmatched. CDR1 is MNHNS and CDR2 is SASEGT in the germline V gene. DNA of the CDR3: TGTGCCAGCAGTGAACCACCTCCGGGACAGCAATCCCTTAAGGCTTTCTTT. Its protein product is CASSEPPPGQQSLKAFF.

This sequence joins TRBV28 and TRBJ1-2; D is unresolved. V was clipped by 5 bases and J by 3 bases, with 13 bases between them. The CDR3 runs 14 residues. Germline V gives CDR1 MDHEN, CDR2 SYDVKM. Written as DNA, the CDR3 is TGTGCCAGCAGTCAACCCGACGGCCACTATGGCTACACCTTC. Translating gives CASSQPDGHYGYTF.

Only a few counts were recorded for this clone. The rearrangement joins TRBV10-3 to TRBJ1-2; D uncertain. V lost 8 bases to trimming and J lost 4 bases, with 8 bases between them. Germline V CDR1 and CDR2: ENHRY, SYGVKD. There are 11 residues in the CDR3. Written as DNA, the CDR3 is TGTGCCATCCCCGATGGCTATGGCTACACCTTC. It is translated as CAIPDGYGYTF.

This chain joins TRBV2 and TRBJ1-4, with 7 bases identical to TRBD1. The CDR3 is 15 residues long. The trim removed 6 bases at V and 8 bases at J, leaving 12 bases unmatched. Germline CDR1 is SNHLY and CDR2 is FYNNEI. CDR3 nucleotides: TGTGCCAGCAGACCCTCAGGCAGGGGGTACGAAAAACTGTTTTTT. This sequence encodes CASRPSGRGYEKLFF.

The rearrangement uses TRBV21-1 and TRBJ2-7; TRBD2, as called in the table, went unchecked against the DNA. TRBV21-1 is listed as a pseudogene. The CDR3 has 17 amino acids. The CDR3 coding sequence is TGTGCCAGCAGGAGGGTACTAGCGGGCCTCTTCTCCTACGAGCAGTACTTC. Protein sequence: CASRRVLAGLFSYEQYF.

This chain joins TRBV4-3 and TRBJ2-4; a possible D gene is TRBD2 (6 bases). The V gene lost 0 bases and the J gene lost 0 bases, with 27 bases spanning the gap. Germline V gene lookup returns CDR1 LGHNA and CDR2 YSLEER. The CDR3 contains 22 residues. In DNA, the CDR3 is TGCGCCAGCAGCCAAGATCGGTCCCCACTAGCCGACCCGCCTCTAGCCAAAAACATTCAGTACTTC. Translating it yields CASSQDRSPLADPPLAKNIQYF.

The chain links TRBV5-1 to TRBJ2-6, with D perhaps assigned TRBD1 or TRBD2 (5 bases each). This CDR3 has 23 residues. V was shortened by 2 bases and J by 0 bases, with 30 bases between the two germline ends. Germline CDR1 reads SGHRS; CDR2 reads YFSETQ. The CDR3 loop is CASSFGRRYARDGKYSGANVLTF. DNA for the CDR3: TGCGCCAGCAGCTTCGGTAGACGGTACGCTAGGGACGGTAAATACTCTGGGGCCAACGTCCTGACTTTC.

The chain couples TRBV5-5 to TRBJ2-7; D is undetermined. The CDR3 totals 13 residues. V was shortened by 3 bases and J by 2 bases, with 9 bases between the two germline ends. Per the germline V gene, CDR1 is SGHKS and CDR2 is YYEKEE (reference sequence). The CDR3 sequence is CASSSLRTYEQYF. The CDR3 DNA reads as TGTGCCAGCAGCTCGTTGAGGACCTACGAGCAGTACTTC.

The CDR3 protein is CAISESWGGLHEQYF. In DNA, the CDR3 is TGTGCCATCAGTGAGTCGTGGGGGGGCCTGCACGAGCAGTACTTC. The chain carries TRBV10-3 and TRBJ2-7, with a tentative D call TRBD2 (7 bases). Germline V gene lookup returns CDR1 ENHRY and CDR2 SYGVKD. This CDR3 is built from 15 residues. Deletions cut 0 bases from V and 5 bases from J, with 14 bases between.

V is TRBV11-2 and J is TRBJ2-7; D is perhaps TRBD1 (5 bases). Germline values: CDR1 SGHAT, CDR2 FQNNGV. Trimming pared 4 bases from V and 2 bases from J, leaving 15 bases between. This CDR3 region has 15 residues. The CDR3 here is CASSYPGSHPYEQYF. The DNA of the CDR3 is TGTGCCAGCAGCTACCCAGGGTCCCACCCCTACGAGCAGTACTTC.

This clone was detected once. The V gene is TRBV14, the J gene TRBJ2-3; the D gene is possibly TRBD2 (6 bases). Looked up from germline, CDR1 is SGHDN and CDR2 is FVKESK. V was trimmed by 0 bases and J by 0 bases, leaving 16 bases between them. The CDR3 totals 18 residues. This CDR3 reads CASSQDTGGDPSTDTQYF. Written as DNA, the CDR3 is TGTGCCAGCAGCCAAGATACGGGCGGGGATCCTAGCACAGATACGCAGTATTTT.

This rearrangement joins TRBV7-2 to TRBJ1-3; possible D gene TRBD1, 6 bases. V dropped 5 bases and J dropped 0 bases, with 11 bases sitting between them. Germline V gene sequence: CDR1 SGHTA, CDR2 FQGNSA. CDR3 length equals 15 residues. CDR3 nucleotide sequence: TGTGCCAGCAGCAACGACAGGTCCTCTGGAAACACCATATATTTT. Translation gives CASSNDRSSGNTIYF.

This clone was seen once. This chain links TRBV9 with TRBJ2-7; tentative D call: TRBD1 (6 bases). Germline V gives CDR1 SGDLS, CDR2 YYNGEE. The CDR3 sequence is 14 residues long. Trimming took off 3 bases at V and 4 bases at J, with 14 bases between the two ends. The CDR3 nucleotides read TGTGCCAGCAGCGGCCGGCAGGGGCATTACGAGCAGTACTTC. Amino acid sequence: CASSGRQGHYEQYF.

This clone was observed a single time. The V call is TRBV15, the J call TRBJ2-5; D gene ambiguous. This CDR3 spans 14 amino acids. Germline CDR1 and CDR2: LNHNV and YYDKDF (reference sequence). V was cut by 1 base and J by 5 bases, with 11 bases left in between. CDR3 residues: CATSRVQFRETQYF. The CDR3 DNA sequence: TGTGCCACCAGCAGAGTTCAATTTCGGGAGACCCAGTACTTC.

The V and J genes are TRBV28 and TRBJ2-1; 8 bases are a match to TRBD2. The germline V gene has CDR1 MDHEN and CDR2 SYDVKM. The CDR3 totals 15 residues. V shed 6 bases, J shed 5 bases, and the junction held 9 bases outside the gene matches. The CDR3, as DNA: TGTGCCAGCAGCCGACCGAGCGGGAGAAACAATGAGCAGTTCTTC. Amino acid sequence: CASSRPSGRNNEQFF. The full variable domain, its missing parts supplied by reference TRBV28 and TRBJ2-1, is DVKVTQSSRYLVKRTGEKVFLECVQDMDHENMFWYRQDPGLGLRLIYFSYDVKMKEKGDIPEGYSVSREKKERFSLILESASTNQTSMYLCASSRPSGRNNEQFFGPGTRLTVL.

The gene calls are TRBV18 and TRBJ2-7; 13 positions agree with TRBD2. Per germline, CDR1 KGHSH and CDR2 LQKENI. This CDR3 contains 17 residues. V gave up 2 bases and J gave up 2 bases; unmatched junction bases: 6. The chain's CDR3 is CASSPILAGGQTYEQYF. In DNA form, the CDR3 reads TGTGCCAGCTCACCAATACTAGCGGGAGGGCAAACCTACGAGCAGTACTTC.

The rearrangement uses TRBV11-2 and TRBJ2-7, with TRBD2 identical over 8 bases. V trimming: 5 bases; J trimming: 2 bases; junction bases outside the gene matches: 11. The germline gives CDR1 SGHAT, CDR2 FQNNGV. This CDR3 is built from 16 residues. Written as DNA, the CDR3 is TGTGCCAGCAGCCCCAGAACACTAGCGGCAACCTACGAGCAGTACTTC. Protein product: CASSPRTLAATYEQYF.

The genes are TRBV9 and TRBJ1-2; D unclear. Germline V gene data show CDR1 as SGDLS and CDR2 as YYNGEE. The CDR3 spans 14 residues. V dropped 3 bases and J dropped 3 bases, with 12 bases sitting between them. In DNA, the CDR3 is TGTGCCAGCAGCGCCGGAGGGATTGACTATGGCTACACCTTC. Its protein is CASSAGGIDYGYTF.

The chain has TRBV6-6 and TRBJ2-7; 9 bases fit TRBD2. Germline V gives CDR1 MNHNY, CDR2 SVGAGI (reference sequence). The CDR3 is made up of 16 amino acids. J gave up 7 bases and V 6 bases, and 16 bases lay outside the gene matches. The CDR3 here is CASSPWGPSGTSEQYF. The CDR3 coding sequence is TGTGCCAGCAGCCCGTGGGGGCCTAGCGGGACTAGTGAGCAGTACTTC.

This clone was counted once. This chain links TRBV5-4 with TRBJ2-7; TRBD2 might be the D (5 bases). The germline CDR1 and CDR2 sequences are SGHNT and YYREEE (reference sequence). Between the trimmed V and J ends, which lost 4 bases and 2 bases, there was a span of 10 bases. The CDR3 spans 13 residues. In DNA, the CDR3 is TGTGCCAGCAGCACGGACTGGCCCTACGAGCAGTACTTC. It codes for CASSTDWPYEQYF.

The count of this clone is one. V gene TRBV9 combines with J gene TRBJ2-4, with D tentatively TRBD1 or TRBD2 (5 bases each). Per germline, CDR1 SGDLS and CDR2 YYNGEE. The ends were cut back, 3 bases at V and 4 bases at J, with 11 bases in the middle. CDR3 length equals 14 residues. The CDR3 region has the DNA TGTGCCAGCAGCGGCCGGGACGGAAAAAACATTCAGTACTTC. Amino acid sequence: CASSGRDGKNIQYF.

This sequence joins TRBV7-8 and TRBJ2-7; no definite D call. Trimming left V 4 bases short and J 6 bases short, with 10 bases between. The CDR3 has 12 residues. Germline values: CDR1 SGHVS, CDR2 FQNEAQ. CDR3 coding DNA: TGTGCCAGCAGCTACCCCTTCCGCGAGCAGTACTTC. Its protein is CASSYPFREQYF.

The rearrangement links TRBV6-1 to TRBJ2-5, with TRBD1 as a possible D gene (6 bases). This CDR3 has 15 residues. Germline CDR1 is MNHNS and CDR2 is SASEGT. V was clipped by 7 bases and J by 4 bases, with 19 bases between them. This CDR3 is CASNEGDIRGETQYF. CDR3 DNA: TGTGCCAGCAACGAGGGGGACATTAGGGGAGAGACCCAGTACTTC.